Included here is one TCR beta chain sequence, with context. The entry originates in a study of response to subunit inactivated influenza vaccine. Each CDR3 protein is one row after TCRdb ran MiXCR on the RT-PCR reads. The sample yields around 710,000 distinct CDR3 sequences, roughly 14% seen once. Germline V CDR1 and CDR2: SEHNR, FQNEAQ (reference sequence). The V gene lost 0 bases and the J gene lost 8 bases, with 10 bases spanning the gap. The CDR3 totals 13 residues. J is TRBJ1-2 and V is TRBV7-9; possible D gene TRBD1, 5 bases. This TCR derives from a man aged 45-65 years who received an inactivated influenza vaccine. The sample was PBMCs from blood, taken approximately 15 days before vaccination. The CDR3 DNA reads as TGTGCCAGCAGCTTAGCGCTGGCAGGGGGCTACACCTTC. Translating it yields CASSLALAGGYTF.